Reported below is one TCR beta chain. Antigen specificity is unknown. The data were taken from a study of identifying expanded T cells in peripheral blood. Overall study findings and caveats: Clone count variance between roughly 2-week samples rose with total template count. About 1.3 clones differed between technical replicates, versus about 16 and 19 over time.

During the collection period, no donor immune events like infections were recorded. Trimming removed 1 base from V and 6 bases from J; junction bases left unmatched: 3. Germline assignment: CDR1 MGHDK and CDR2 SYGVNS. The CDR3 has 14 residues. The repertoire was sequenced with immunoSEQ multiplex PCR; TCRdb's copy has only in-frame clones and lacks some. The data contain around 63,000 clones, around 87% of them seen just once; the ten biggest clones take up 4.7%. The receptor comes from a person aged 18 to 70 in good health. The chain carries TRBV25-1 and TRBJ2-5; 9 bases are shared with TRBD1. Sequenced: blood. The CDR3 DNA reads as TGTGCCAGCAGTGAATCGGGACAGGGAAAGACCCAGTACTTC. Protein: CASSESGQGKTQYF.